This T cell receptor beta chain was captured by sequencing in a study of T cell repertoires in cytomegalovirus infection. Across the study: Indicated by public TCR beta signatures were CMV infection and matching HLA type.

Findings and limits, study-wide: Dominant in the ex vivo response were TCR beta clonotypes restricted by HLA-C and specific for CMV. Based on cumulative public TCR beta family frequency, carriers of CMV plus the relevant HLA were identified.

This clonotype was seen ten or more times. Its antigen is still unknown. The germline V gene has CDR1 LNHDA and CDR2 SQIVND (reference sequence). V gave up 5 bases and J gave up 0 bases; unmatched junction bases: 9. The CDR3 covers 16 residues. Each CDR3 protein is one row after TCRdb ran MiXCR on the reads. The sample contains under 200,000 distinct CDR3 sequences, roughly 9.8% of which appear only once. The chain carries TRBV19 and TRBJ1-1; 7 nucleotides line up with TRBD1. The material sequenced was PBMCs. The sequence was collected from a human donor in good health (CMV status not recorded). Some clones in this sample may be carry-over from other donors' samples. The CDR3 DNA reads TGTGCCAGTAGTCGCCTGACAGGGACCGTGAACACTGAAGCTTTCTTT. Translation: CASSRLTGTVNTEAFF.